The count of the clone carrying this TCR beta chain is one. These data originate in a study of spatial heterogeneity in lung cancer. The CDR3 has 16 amino acids. Trimming removed 0 bases at V and 7 bases at J, with 13 bases between. Germline V gives CDR1 LGHNA, CDR2 YSLEER. Described time point: blood at routine non-recurrence follow-up after resection. Whole RNA, which was extracted from tumor, nontumor lung tissue or frozen PBMC, was sequenced without any cell sorting. TCRdb recomputed calls from the 5' RACE reads with MiXCR, one row per CDR3 protein. In the table there are about 47,000 distinct CDR3 sequences, around 7.7% of which are singletons.

Sequences were derived from PBMCs, sampled at follow-up. The origin of this receptor is a female donor with early-stage non-small cell lung cancer. The chain links TRBV4-3 to TRBJ1-6, with D unclear. The CDR3 here is CASSQDPADTNSPLHF. The CDR3 DNA sequence: TGCGCCAGCAGCCAAGATCCGGCAGATACAAATTCACCCCTCCACTTT.